This TCR beta chain was recovered during a study of blood T cells in healthy people across ages. Study-wide background: Template switching captured about one barcoded beta molecule per two T cells. Regarding the study as a whole: PBMCs went unsorted, and a conclusive naive versus antigen-experienced comparison was therefore prevented.

Alongside a J-beta primer mix, a sample-barcoded 5' primer served in a second PCR lasting roughly 7 to 12 cycles. All samples yielded 3 million or more CDR3-containing paired-end reads. TCRdb reprocessed the 5' RACE reads via MiXCR and lists one record per CDR3 protein. The data hold hundreds of thousands of distinct CDR3 sequences, with 58% observed a single time. On this clonotype itself: The antigen is not known.

CDR1 LNHNV and CDR2 YYDKDF come from the germline V gene (reference sequence). The CDR3 spans 16 residues. The chain recombines TRBV15 with TRBJ2-7; 9 bases align to TRBD2. Judging by the DNA end, TRBJ2-5 fits better; the J call may be wrong. The source of this sequence is a man in his sixties in good health. The sample taken for sequencing was blood. CDR3 nucleotide sequence: TGTGCCACCAGCAAGCGGGGGGTGACAGTTCTGGAGACCCAGTACTTC. This sequence encodes CATSKRGVTVLETQYF.